This T cell receptor beta chain was documented in a study of a mutant IDH1 vaccine in newly diagnosed glioma. Study overall: Visit V12 happened at week 35; visit V13 happened at week 47.

This clone has only a few counts. Antigen specificity is unknown. Time point described: week 47, end of study. Doses of 300 ug of mutant IDH1 20-mer peptide were given with topical imiquimod. Patients underwent eight vaccinations, which took place in weeks 1, 3, 5, 7, 11, 15, 19 and 23. New astrocytomas of WHO grade 3 or 4 that were IDH1-mutant and ATRX-lost were found in the donors. Profiled with immunoSEQ multiplex PCR; TCRdb holds only in-frame clones, not every one. The table lists about 94,000 clones, nearly 90% of them singletons, with 0.6% to 0.95% in the top ten. CDR3 length: 14 amino acids. V was cut by 6 bases and J by 3 bases, with 15 bases left in between. The germline V gene has CDR1 SEHNR and CDR2 FQNEAQ (reference sequence).

The chain combines TRBV7-9 with TRBJ2-7; D not resolved. The TCR was taken from a woman aged 45-59 years with glioma. The sample in question was PBMCs, obtained from a glioma patient whose treatment included an IDH1 peptide vaccine. The CDR3 region is CASSGVPSFYEQYF. The CDR3 DNA reads TGTGCCAGCAGTGGGGTGCCGTCCTTCTACGAGCAGTACTTC.